Shown below are 13 T cell receptor beta chains from a single sample sequenced in a study of metastatic and nonmetastatic thyroid tumors. MiXCR re-clonotyped the PCR reads for TCRdb. The repertoire holds under 45,000 clones, with 18% as singletons. Each patient came to thyroid surgery without any prior treatment (of any kind). The sequenced sample consisted of tumor tissue. The receptors stem from a female donor with papillary thyroid cancer or a benign thyroid nodule (not recorded which). Some clones in this sample may be carry-over from other donors' samples.

The chain combines TRBV5-1 with TRBJ2-3; no firm D call. Germline V gene lookup returns CDR1 SGHRS and CDR2 YFSETQ. Trimming took 4 bases from V and 1 from J, leaving 13 bases between them. This CDR3 contains 15 residues. The CDR3 spells CASSRSGIGTDTQYF. The CDR3 bases are TGCGCCAGCAGCCGGTCGGGCATCGGCACAGATACGCAGTATTTT.

This clone was recorded many times. The J gene is TRBJ1-6, the V gene TRBV7-3; 7 nucleotides match TRBD1. This CDR3 has 14 residues. Germline V lookup: CDR1 SGHTA, CDR2 FQGTGA. The trim removed 4 bases at V and 7 bases at J, leaving 4 bases unmatched. CDR3 sequence (DNA): TGTGCCAGCAGCTCCGGGACAGAAAATTCACCCCTCCACTTT. It yields the protein CASSSGTENSPLHF.

This clone was detected many times. The chain recombines TRBV9 with TRBJ2-1; perhaps TRBD1 as D (6 bases). CDR1 is SGDLS, CDR2 YYNGEE, per germline. The CDR3 spans 12 residues. V lost 5 bases and J lost 9, with 12 bases in between. CDR3 DNA: TGTGCCAGCAGACCAGGGGACGCTGAGCAGTTCTTC. This sequence encodes CASRPGDAEQFF.

The rearrangement links TRBV12-3 or TRBV12-4 to TRBJ2-5, with 8 bases lining up with TRBD2. V lost 5 bases and J lost 5; bases outside the gene matches: 13. The CDR3 has 16 residues. CDR3 nucleotide sequence: TGTGCCAGCAGTCTACCTAGCGGGTGGTCCAGGGAGACCCAGTACTTC. Translated, it gives CASSLPSGWSRETQYF.

This clone was detected ten times or more. V usage is TRBV6-1 and J usage is TRBJ2-1; D is unclear. Germline assignment: CDR1 MNHNS and CDR2 SASEGT. The length of the CDR3 is 10 residues. Trimming cost V 5 bases and J 9 bases, with 5 bases left between them. CDR3 DNA sequence: TGTGCCAGCAGTCTAAGTGAGCAGTTCTTC. This encodes CASSLSEQFF.

Points on this clone: This may come from a read error, since a much larger clone is one base off. CDR3 loop: CSAIRLAKNIQYF. Written as DNA, the CDR3 is TGCAGTGCGATCCGACTAGCCAAAAACATTCAGTACTTC. The gene calls are TRBV20-1 and TRBJ2-4; D is undetermined. Germline CDR1 reads DFQATT; CDR2 reads SNEGSKA (reference sequence). The CDR3 is 13 residues long. Trimming shortened V by 6 bases and J by 0 bases, and 9 bases separated the two germline ends.

This rearrangement joins TRBV20-1 to TRBJ2-3; 12 nucleotides agree with TRBD2. Germline V gene data show CDR1 as DFQATT and CDR2 as SNEGSKA (reference sequence). The CDR3 is 15 amino acids. V lost 5 bases, J lost 6 bases, and 9 bases stayed unmatched. The CDR3 reads CSAGRLAGDLDTQYF. In nucleotides, the CDR3 is TGCAGTGCTGGGAGACTAGCGGGAGATTTGGATACGCAGTATTTT.

The sample holds many counts of this clone. This chain uses TRBV12-3 or TRBV12-4 with TRBJ1-2, with D unresolved. Trimming took off 5 bases at V and 8 bases at J, with 15 bases between the two ends. The CDR3 is made up of 13 amino acids. The CDR3 DNA reads as TGTGCCAGCAGTATCCAGAACACCGCGGGCTACACCTTC. Amino acids: CASSIQNTAGYTF.

This clone has ten or more counts. The chain employs TRBV6-2 or TRBV6-3 and TRBJ2-7; D remains ambiguous. CDR3 size: 12 residues. CDR1 and CDR2 from the germline V gene are MNHEY and SVGEGT. The V and J ends lost 0 bases and 6 bases respectively, with 6 bases between them. The CDR3 DNA follows: TGTGCCAGCAGTTACTCGAACTTCGAGCAGTACTTC. It yields the protein CASSYSNFEQYF.

The V and J genes are TRBV20-1 and TRBJ2-1; 13 bases align to TRBD2. The CDR3 has 19 residues. With 0 bases clipped from V and 6 bases from J, the junction kept 14 bases outside the gene matches. Per the germline V gene, CDR1 is DFQATT and CDR2 is SNEGSKA (reference sequence). CDR3 region: CSARERPLAGGLQLNEQFF. The CDR3 DNA reads as TGCAGTGCTAGAGAACGGCCACTAGCGGGGGGGCTTCAGCTCAATGAGCAGTTCTTC.

This clone was seen at least ten times. V is TRBV5-8 and J is TRBJ1-5; the match to TRBD1 covers 8 bases. Trimming cost V 4 bases and J 5 bases; bases outside gene matches: 8. This CDR3 spans 15 amino acids. The germline CDR1 and CDR2 sequences are SGHTS and YDEGEE. The CDR3 DNA reads as TGTGCCAGCAGCCGACAGGGGATAAGTTATCAGCCCCAGCATTTT. It codes for CASSRQGISYQPQHF. Full variable domain (missing parts from reference TRBV5-8 and TRBJ1-5): EAGVTQSPTHLIKTRGQQATLRCSPISGHTSVYWYQQALGLGLQFLLWYDEGEERNRGNFPPRFSGRQFPNYSSELNVNALELEDSALYLCASSRQGISYQPQHFGDGTRLSIL.

This clone was recorded at least ten times. This chain uses TRBV2 with TRBJ2-3; 16 nucleotides line up with TRBD2. Germline trimming cut 6 bases from V and 10 bases from J; bases unmatched to any gene: 4. The length of the CDR3 is 14 residues. Germline CDR1 and CDR2: SNHLY and FYNNEI. The CDR3 coding sequence is TGTGCCAGCAGGCCCGGGACTAGCGGGGGGGCGCAGTATTTT. Translated, it gives CASRPGTSGGAQYF.

V is TRBV6-6 and J is TRBJ2-7, with 9 bases that match TRBD1. The V gene end was trimmed by 3 bases and the J gene end by 4 bases; junction bases not matched to a gene: 7. The CDR3 is 15 amino acids. Per the germline V gene, CDR1 is MNHNY and CDR2 is SVGAGI (reference sequence). The CDR3 region is CASSYNGTGLYEQYF. CDR3 DNA sequence: TGTGCCAGCAGTTATAACGGGACAGGGTTATACGAGCAGTACTTC.